This is a list of T cell receptor beta chains from one sample in a study of blood T cell repertoires in COVID-19. The table came from immunoSEQ multiplex PCR; TCRdb's copy has only in-frame clones and leaves some out. The table lists 150,000 or so clones, approximately 78% of them singletons. Sequencing was done on a sample of peripheral blood. Receptors were obtained from a human donor with acute or convalescent COVID-19. The donor label of this sample is uncertain. Each CDR3 is given with its conserved first and last residue.

j_call v_call cdr3_aa
TRBJ1-5 TRBV18 CASSPQGIQPQHF
TRBJ2-7 TRBV2 CASSVRDRGDEQYF
TRBJ1-2 TRBV12-3/TRBV12-4 CASSLPRGGYTF
TRBJ1-6 TRBV6-2/TRBV6-3 CASSYSGQGGSPLHF
TRBJ1-1 TRBV5-1 CASTPSGEGGKSGTEAFF
TRBJ2-7 TRBV25-1 CASSANRGGSINEQYF
TRBJ2-4 TRBV7-2 CASSLAVGGGIQYF
TRBJ1-2 TRBV30 CAHTPQVNYGYTF
TRBJ1-3 TRBV11-3 CASSSREGSLGNTIYF
TRBJ2-5 TRBV3-1/TRBV3-2 CASSSGWIGETQYF
TRBJ2-6 TRBV20-1 CSASRGSGANVLTF
TRBJ1-5 TRBV6-5 CASVVSSNQPQHF
TRBJ1-4 TRBV5-4 CASSSQGQGGEKLFF
TRBJ2-7 TRBV7-2 CASSVDTGFSYEQYF
TRBJ1-2 TRBV10-3 CAISESANRRYGYTF
TRBJ1-1 TRBV5-1 CASSSSLTGTEAFF
TRBJ2-5 TRBV6-5 CASTARPEFRAQYF
TRBJ1-2 TRBV6-5 CASSYGDRGYGYTF
TRBJ1-2 TRBV7-9 CASSRGQFVIGYTF
TRBJ1-5 TRBV7-2 CASSFARVRNQPQHF
TRBJ1-2 TRBV10-1 CASSAGAPLGYTF
TRBJ2-7 TRBV7-2 CASSLVLGVSATSYEQYF
TRBJ1-1 TRBV2 CASSGQGAPEAFF
TRBJ2-2 TRBV4-2 CASSPSDKRNTGELFF
TRBJ2-7 TRBV10-2 CASSDRGSEQYF
TRBJ2-1 TRBV7-2 CASSPTAYNEQFF
TRBJ2-2 TRBV2 CASSDREAGELFF
TRBJ1-2 TRBV3-1/TRBV3-2 CASSQVSGGEYGYTF
TRBJ1-1 TRBV13 CASSLGGLMGTEAFF
TRBJ1-4 TRBV30 CAWRGGRNEKLFF
TRBJ1-1 TRBV21-1 CASSWRNTKAFF
TRBJ1-4 TRBV2 CASSDRQGNEKLFF
TRBJ2-6 TRBV7-9 CASSSHITSTGANVLTF
TRBJ2-4 TRBV7-8 CASSLASRVDIQYF
TRBJ1-2 TRBV4-3 CASSQGDTHTF
TRBJ2-7 TRBV6-1 CASSERGGIDEQYF
TRBJ1-2 TRBV6-6 CACSRTGGDYGYTF
TRBJ1-6 TRBV7-9 CASSLAGQGRSPLHF
TRBJ1-2 TRBV3-1/TRBV3-2 CASSHGPQGGYTF
TRBJ2-7 TRBV23-1 CASSPTGTANCEQYF
TRBJ1-2 TRBV30 CAWRRAGPHGYTF
TRBJ2-5 TRBV19 CASSILGRGLAQETQYF